Below are 5 T cell receptor beta chains sequenced from a single sample in a study of blood T cell repertoires in COVID-19. Measured with immunoSEQ multiplex PCR; TCRdb has only the in-frame clones, and not every one. This table has around 320,000 clones, about nine tenths appearing once. What was sequenced was peripheral blood. The receptors stem from a young man with active or convalescent COVID-19.

The rearrangement uses TRBV6-5 and TRBJ2-5; D not resolved. The CDR3 runs 14 residues. Germline V lookup: CDR1 MNHEY, CDR2 SVGAGI. Between the trimmed V and J ends, which lost 0 bases and 3 bases, there was a span of 8 bases. The CDR3 spells CASSYSTLKETQYF. The CDR3 coding sequence is TGTGCCAGCAGTTACTCGACACTGAAAGAGACCCAGTACTTC.

This rearrangement joins TRBV12-3 or TRBV12-4 to TRBJ1-2; the D is unclear. V dropped 4 bases and J dropped 8 bases, with 11 bases sitting between them. The length of the CDR3 is 12 residues. DNA of the CDR3: TGTGCCAGCAGTTCTTACAGTCCGGGCTACACCTTC. Its translation: CASSSYSPGYTF.

The chain has TRBV5-8 and TRBJ1-2, with D maybe TRBD1 (5 bases). The ends were cut back, 4 bases at V and 3 bases at J, with 13 bases in the middle. This CDR3 is 14 amino acids long. Germline CDR1 is SGHTS and CDR2 is YDEGEE. Written as DNA, the CDR3 is TGTGCCAGCAGCGGACCCCAGGGATACTATGGCTACACCTTC. Translation: CASSGPQGYYGYTF.

This clone was seen once. The J gene is TRBJ2-7, the V gene TRBV5-1; TRBD2 matches at 9 bases. With 1 base clipped from V and 2 bases from J, the junction kept 13 bases outside the gene matches. The CDR3 has 18 amino acids. The germline CDR1 and CDR2 sequences are SGHRS and YFSETQ. This chain's CDR3 is CASSLMPGTSRGTYEQYF. In DNA, the CDR3 is TGCGCCAGCAGCTTGATGCCAGGGACTAGCCGGGGGACCTACGAGCAGTACTTC.

The CDR3: CASRMGTLNHNEQFF. The CDR3, as DNA: TGTGCCAGCAGGATGGGGACACTAAATCACAATGAGCAGTTCTTC. The genes are TRBV13 and TRBJ2-1; perhaps TRBD1 as D (6 bases). V was pared by 6 bases and J by 5 bases, with 17 bases between. The CDR3 extends over 15 amino acids. CDR1 PRHDT and CDR2 FYEKMQ come from the germline V gene (reference sequence).